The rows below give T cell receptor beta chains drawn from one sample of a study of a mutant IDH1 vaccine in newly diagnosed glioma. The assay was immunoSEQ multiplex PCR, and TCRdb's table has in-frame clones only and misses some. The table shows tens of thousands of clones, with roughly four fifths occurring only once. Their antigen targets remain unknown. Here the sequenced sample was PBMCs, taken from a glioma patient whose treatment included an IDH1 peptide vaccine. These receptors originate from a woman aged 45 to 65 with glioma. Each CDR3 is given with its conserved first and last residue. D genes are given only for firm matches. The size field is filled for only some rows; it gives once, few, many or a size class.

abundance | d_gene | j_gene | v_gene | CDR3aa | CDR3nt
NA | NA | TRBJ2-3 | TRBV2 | CASSAIKTDTQYF | TGTGCCAGCAGCGCCATTAAAACAGATACGCAGTATTTT
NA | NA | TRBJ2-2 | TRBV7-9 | CASSLGWERTGELFF | TGTGCCAGCAGCCTCGGTTGGGAACGAACCGGGGAGCTGTTTTTT
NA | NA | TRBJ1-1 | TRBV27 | CASSHGRNTEAFF | TGTGCCAGCAGCCACGGACGGAACACTGAAGCTTTCTTT
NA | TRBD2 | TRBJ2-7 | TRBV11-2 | CASSLGGATLNEQYF | TGTGCCAGCAGCTTGGGAGGGGCGACGCTTAATGAGCAGTACTTC
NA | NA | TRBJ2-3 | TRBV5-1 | CASRLLGPDTQYF | TGCGCCAGCCGACTTCTAGGTCCAGATACGCAGTATTTT
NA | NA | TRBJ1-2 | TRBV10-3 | CAIGGGYGYTF | TGTGCCATAGGGGGTGGCTATGGCTACACCTTC
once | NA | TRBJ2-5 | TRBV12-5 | CASAPYQETQYF | TGTGCTAGTGCACCGTACCAAGAGACCCAGTACTTC
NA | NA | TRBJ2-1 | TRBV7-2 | CASHKERDEQFF | TGTGCCAGCCATAAGGAAAGGGATGAGCAGTTCTTC
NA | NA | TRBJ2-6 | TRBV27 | CASSFSGANVLTF | TGTGCCAGCAGTTTCTCCGGGGCCAACGTCCTGACTTTC
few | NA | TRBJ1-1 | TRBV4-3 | CASSQEEGRTEAFF | TGCGCCAGCAGCCAAGAGGAGGGGAGGACTGAAGCTTTCTTT
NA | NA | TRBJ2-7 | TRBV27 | CASTSPGYYVQYF | TGTGCCAGCACCTCCCCAGGGTATTATGTGCAGTACTTC
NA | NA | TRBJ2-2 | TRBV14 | CASSRLAGTGELFF | TGTGCCAGCAGCCGACTCGCGGGCACCGGGGAGCTGTTTTTT
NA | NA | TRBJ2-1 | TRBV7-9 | CASSSGLNNEQFF | TGTGCCAGCAGCTCGGGACTTAACAATGAGCAGTTCTTC
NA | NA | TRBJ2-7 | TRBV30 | CAWGLIGANEQYF | TGTGCCTGGGGACTGATTGGGGCCAACGAGCAGTACTTC
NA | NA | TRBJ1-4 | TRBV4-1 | CASSQLTGYNEKLFF | TGCGCCAGCAGCCAACTTACAGGGTATAATGAAAAACTGTTTTTT
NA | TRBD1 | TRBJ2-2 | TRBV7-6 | CASSFSPGQGLNTGELFF | TGTGCCAGCAGCTTTTCTCCCGGACAGGGGCTCAACACCGGGGAGCTGTTTTTT
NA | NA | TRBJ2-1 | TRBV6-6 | CASSGRTSYNEQFF | TGTGCCAGCAGTGGACGGACCTCCTACAATGAGCAGTTCTTC
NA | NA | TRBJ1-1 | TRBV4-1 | CASSHKEGGGQAFF | TGCGCCAGCAGCCACAAGGAGGGCGGGGGGCAAGCTTTCTTT
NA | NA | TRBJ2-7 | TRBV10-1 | CASSPSGAGGVTHYEQYF | TGCGCCAGCAGTCCTTCGGGCGCTGGAGGGGTTACCCACTACGAGCAGTACTTC
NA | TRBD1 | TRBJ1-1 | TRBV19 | CASSIDLGTALEAFF | TGTGCCAGTAGTATAGATCTAGGGACAGCCCTTGAAGCTTTCTTT
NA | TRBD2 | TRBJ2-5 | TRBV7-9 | CASSAGGGVGETQYF | TGTGCCAGCAGCGCGGGGGGGGGAGTCGGCGAGACCCAGTACTTC
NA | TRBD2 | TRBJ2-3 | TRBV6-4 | CASSREGVDTQYF | TGTGCCAGCAGTAGGGAGGGCGTGGATACGCAGTATTTT
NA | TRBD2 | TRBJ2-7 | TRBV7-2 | CASSRGGSYEQYF | TGTGCCAGCAGCCGCGGGGGATCCTACGAGCAGTACTTC
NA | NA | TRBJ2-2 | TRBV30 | CAWMNTGELFF | TGTGCCTGGATGAACACCGGGGAGCTGTTTTTT
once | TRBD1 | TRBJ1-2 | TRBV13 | CASSLVDRETVYGYTF | TGTGCCAGCAGCTTAGTGGACAGGGAAACGGTCTATGGCTACACCTTC
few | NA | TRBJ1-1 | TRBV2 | CASSTRQNTEAFF | TGTGCCAGCAGTACCAGACAGAACACTGAAGCTTTCTTT
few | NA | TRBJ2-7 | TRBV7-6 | CASSLVAEGSEQYF | TGTGCCAGCAGCTTGGTAGCGGAGGGAAGTGAGCAGTACTTC
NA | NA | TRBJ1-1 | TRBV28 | CASSLSGTDTEAFF | TGTGCCAGCAGTTTATCAGGGACGGACACTGAAGCTTTCTTT
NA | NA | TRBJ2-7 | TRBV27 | CASSFFGREQYF | TGTGCCAGCAGTTTTTTCGGTCGGGAGCAGTACTTC
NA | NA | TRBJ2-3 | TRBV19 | CASSPGGIPTDTQYF | TGTGCCAGTAGTCCAGGAGGGATTCCCACAGATACGCAGTATTTT
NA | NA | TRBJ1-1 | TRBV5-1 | CASSLVAGGTEAFF | TGCGCCAGCAGCTTAGTAGCGGGGGGGACTGAAGCTTTCTTT
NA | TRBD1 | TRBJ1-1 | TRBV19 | CASRYGTGDRHEAFF | TGTGCCAGTAGATACGGGACAGGGGATAGACATGAAGCTTTCTTT